This TCR beta chain originates from a study of CD8 T cells in ankylosing spondylitis. Broader study findings: Seemingly distinctive of ankylosing spondylitis blood was a TCR beta motif formed by eight highly homologous variants.

CDR3 length: 14 amino acids. V was trimmed by 2 bases and J by 6 bases, leaving 12 bases between them. Germline CDR1 reads SGHRS; CDR2 reads YFSETQ. In TCRdb, the 5' RACE reads were re-called with MiXCR into one record per CDR3 protein. The sample shows 700,000 to 850,000 distinct CDR3 sequences, approximately 12% of them seen only once. For this clonotype: No antigen is known for it.

This chain connects TRBV5-1 to TRBJ2-4; D perhaps matches TRBD2 (5 bases). The sequence derives from a male donor with ankylosing spondylitis. The specimen was blood, either unsorted or a sorted T cell fraction (not recorded which). The CDR3: CASSFLAGVNIQYF. CDR3 sequence (DNA): TGCGCCAGCAGCTTCCTCGCGGGTGTAAACATTCAGTACTTC.